This T cell receptor beta chain comes out of a study of T cells in Graves' hyperthyroidism and ophthalmopathy. The sample holds many counts of this clonotype. Amplification yielded TCR beta CDR3 regions, with RNA transcripts as the source. The HTBI primer set served for first-round RT-PCR of the TCR CDR3. MiXCR, run by TCRdb on the multiplex PCR reads, gives a single entry per CDR3 protein. This table has around 600,000 distinct CDR3 sequences, 11% to 15% appearing once. The germline V gene has CDR1 SGHDN and CDR2 FVKESK. This CDR3 comprises 14 residues. With 1 base removed from V and 6 bases from J, the gap between germline ends came to 11 bases. Ophthalmopathy in the patients scored at least 3 on Clinical Activity Score and at least 4 on NOSPECS grade, lasting under 3 months.

The specimen sequenced was blood. The clonotype originates from a woman under 30 with Graves' ophthalmopathy. The chain uses TRBV14 and TRBJ2-3, with no clear D. CDR3 sequence: CASSQAPLLDTQYF. In DNA, the CDR3 is TGTGCCAGCAGCCAAGCCCCCTTACTGGATACGCAGTATTTT.